Below, 30 T cell receptor beta chains from the same sample are listed, as sequenced in a study of blood T cell repertoires in COVID-19. Sequencing used immunoSEQ multiplex PCR; TCRdb keeps in-frame clones, though not all of them. The sample includes 35,000 to 50,000 clones, about nine tenths of them seen just once. Sequenced input: peripheral blood. These receptors all stem from a woman of 80 years or more with active COVID-19.

The V call is TRBV30, the J call TRBJ2-3; the D gene is possibly TRBD2 (6 bases). The CDR3 sequence is 14 residues long. Germline CDR1 GTSNPN, CDR2 SVGIG (reference sequence). Trimming removed 1 base at V and 9 bases at J, with 17 bases between. CDR3 DNA sequence: TGTGCCTGGAGTGGAGGGGCGCGGGGTTGGACGCAGTATTTT. Protein product: CAWSGGARGWTQYF.

The chain employs TRBV28 and TRBJ2-3; 7 nucleotides agree with TRBD2. After removal of 8 bases from V and 2 bases from J, the junction contained 13 bases not matched to a gene. This CDR3 comprises 16 residues. CDR1 and CDR2 from the germline V gene are MDHEN and SYDVKM. CDR3 sequence (DNA): TGTGCCAGCGGGGGGAAGAGCGGGGAATTCACAGATACGCAGTATTTT. It yields the protein CASGGKSGEFTDTQYF.

This rearrangement joins TRBV3-1 (or the pseudogene TRBV3-2) to TRBJ1-4; D gene unclear. V was shortened by 4 bases and J by 7 bases, with 13 bases between the two germline ends. The CDR3 runs 14 residues. The V gene's germline CDR1 is LGHDT and CDR2 YNNKEL (reference sequence). Here the CDR3 reads CASSPVGVGEKLFF. CDR3 bases: TGTGCCAGCAGCCCCGTCGGGGTAGGTGAAAAACTGTTTTTT.

V is TRBV28 and J is TRBJ1-2; TRBD1 matches at 11 bases. V was pared by 6 bases and J by 5 bases, with 5 bases of the junction left unmatched. Germline CDR1 is MDHEN and CDR2 is SYDVKM. The CDR3 extends over 14 amino acids. The chain's CDR3 is CASSRGQGGYGYTF. The DNA of the CDR3 is TGTGCCAGCAGCCGGGGACAGGGGGGGTATGGCTACACCTTC.

There are a few counts of this clone. The J gene is TRBJ2-7, the V gene TRBV28, with D perhaps TRBD1 (5 bases). Looked up from germline, CDR1 is MDHEN and CDR2 is SYDVKM. Trimming pared 5 bases from V and 4 bases from J, leaving 15 bases between. CDR3 length: 14 amino acids. The chain's CDR3 is CASSPSRVLYEQYF. The CDR3 DNA follows: TGTGCCAGCAGTCCGAGCAGGGTTCTATACGAGCAGTACTTC.

J is TRBJ2-2 and V is TRBV7-2, with 9 nucleotides matching TRBD1. The CDR3 covers 17 residues. CDR1 is SGHTA, CDR2 FQGNSA, per germline. V shed 4 bases, J shed 4 bases, and the junction held 10 bases outside the gene matches. The CDR3 nucleotides are TGTGCCAGCAGCTCGCCACCGGGACAGGGTACCACCGGGGAGCTGTTTTTT. Its protein is CASSSPPGQGTTGELFF.

There are a few counts of this clone. This chain links TRBV7-2 with TRBJ1-1; D is possibly TRBD1 (6 bases). Germline V gene sequence: CDR1 SGHTA, CDR2 FQGNSA. V lost 1 base and J 1 base, leaving 7 bases between the germline ends. The CDR3 runs to 14 residues. The DNA of the CDR3 is TGTGCCAGCAGCTTAGACAGGGCGAACACTGAAGCTTTCTTT. Translated, it gives CASSLDRANTEAFF.

V usage is TRBV28 and J usage is TRBJ1-3; D gene ambiguous. The CDR3 loop spans 15 amino acids. In germline, CDR1 is MDHEN, CDR2 SYDVKM. V gave up 6 bases and J gave up 0 bases, with 12 bases separating them. The CDR3, as DNA: TGTGCCAGCAGACTAGGCCTGAGCTCTGGAAACACCATATATTTT. It is translated as CASRLGLSSGNTIYF.

The chain combines TRBV5-1 with TRBJ2-1; 10 nucleotides match TRBD2. Germline V gene sequence: CDR1 SGHRS, CDR2 YFSETQ. The junction had 6 bases not matched to a gene; V was cut back by 3 bases and J by 0 bases. The length of the CDR3 is 17 residues. The CDR3 coding sequence is TGCGCCAGCAGCTCAGCGGGGGGGTTGAGCTCCTACAATGAGCAGTTCTTC. Residues: CASSSAGGLSSYNEQFF.

V is TRBV7-2 and J is TRBJ2-7; 10 positions match TRBD2. After removal of 5 bases from V and 6 bases from J, the junction contained 10 bases not matched to a gene. The length of the CDR3 is 15 residues. Germline CDR1 and CDR2: SGHTA and FQGNSA. Written as DNA, the CDR3 is TGTGCCAGCAGCCCCGGGGGAGCGGGGGGGCTCGAGCAGTACTTC. The encoded protein is CASSPGGAGGLEQYF.

The CDR3 DNA sequence: TGTGCCAGCAGTCCCACAGGGGATAGCACAGATACGCAGTATTTT. It yields the protein CASSPTGDSTDTQYF. The J gene is TRBJ2-3, the V gene TRBV6-5; 7 positions agree with TRBD1. Germline V CDR1 and CDR2: MNHEY, SVGAGI. J was trimmed by 0 bases and V by 5 bases; bases with no gene match: 5. This CDR3 has 15 residues.

The V call is TRBV7-9, the J call TRBJ2-5; 12 bases match TRBD2. The germline gives CDR1 SEHNR, CDR2 FQNEAQ (reference sequence). J lost 5 bases, V lost 0 bases, and 7 bases had no gene match. This CDR3 region has 17 residues. As DNA, the CDR3 is TGTGCCAGCAGCTTAGCCCTAGCGGGGGGGCCGTGGGAGACCCAGTACTTC. It encodes CASSLALAGGPWETQYF.

V usage is TRBV18 and J usage is TRBJ2-6; TRBD2 might be the D (6 bases). Germline-derived CDR1 and CDR2 are KGHSH and LQKENI. This CDR3 has 16 amino acids. Deletions cut 4 bases from V and 0 bases from J, with 10 bases between. CDR3 sequence (DNA): TGTGCCAGCTCACGGTTGCGGGGCTCTGGGGCCAACGTCCTGACTTTC. Its translation is CASSRLRGSGANVLTF.

The chain is built from TRBV19 and TRBJ2-5; TRBD2 matches at 9 bases. The trim removed 5 bases at V and 3 bases at J, leaving 16 bases unmatched. This CDR3 comprises 18 residues. Germline V gene sequence: CDR1 LNHDA, CDR2 SQIVND (reference sequence). CDR3 DNA: TGTGCCAGTAGTCTTTCGGCGGGGGGGCGTAAACGTAAAGAGACCCAGTACTTC. Protein: CASSLSAGGRKRKETQYF.

The chain uses TRBV3-1 (or the pseudogene TRBV3-2) and TRBJ2-3, with D maybe TRBD1 (5 bases). Trimming removed 0 bases from V and 3 bases from J, with 7 bases in between. The CDR3 runs 14 residues. Germline CDR1 LGHDT, CDR2 YNNKEL (reference sequence). The chain's CDR3 is CASSQDPGTDTQYF. CDR3 in DNA: TGTGCCAGCAGCCAAGATCCAGGGACAGATACGCAGTATTTT.

The chain is built from TRBV6-5 and TRBJ2-1; D not resolved. From germline, CDR1 is MNHEY and CDR2 SVGAGI. Trimming stripped 6 bases from V and 6 bases from J, with 6 bases between. The CDR3 is made up of 11 amino acids. CDR3 sequence: CASSRLNEQFF. In DNA, the CDR3 is TGTGCCAGCAGCCGACTCAATGAGCAGTTCTTC.

In DNA, the CDR3 is TGTGCCAGCAGTTACTCGGCCGGGGGTCTGAGCTCCTACAATGAGCAGTTCTTC. It translates to CASSYSAGGLSSYNEQFF. The chain links TRBV6-2 or TRBV6-3 to TRBJ2-1; D is possibly TRBD2 (6 bases). Trimming shortened V by 0 bases and J by 0 bases, and 15 bases separated the two germline ends. CDR1 is MNHEY, CDR2 SVGEGT, per germline. The CDR3 totals 18 residues.

This clone was recorded a few times. The chain employs TRBV3-1 (or the pseudogene TRBV3-2) and TRBJ2-3, with 13 bases lining up with TRBD2. CDR1 and CDR2 from the germline V gene are LGHDT and YNNKEL (reference sequence). The J segment lost 0 bases and the V segment lost 5 bases, leaving 5 bases of the junction unmatched. The CDR3 extends over 17 amino acids. The CDR3, as DNA: TGTGCCAGCAGCTGGTCGGGACTAGCGGGGAGCACAGATACGCAGTATTTT. Translating gives CASSWSGLAGSTDTQYF.

The V and J genes are TRBV15 and TRBJ2-1, with 8 bases identical to TRBD2. The germline V gene encodes CDR1 LNHNV and CDR2 YYDKDF (reference sequence). V gave up 3 bases and J gave up 0 bases; unmatched junction bases: 4. The CDR3 is made up of 16 amino acids. CDR3: CATSSPGGASYNEQFF. The CDR3, as DNA: TGTGCCACCAGCAGTCCCGGGGGGGCCTCCTACAATGAGCAGTTCTTC. The whole variable domain, filled in from reference TRBV15 and TRBJ2-1, reads DAMVIQNPRYQVTQFGKPVTLSCSQTLNHNVMYWYQQKSSQAPKLLFHYYDKDFNNEADTPDNFQSRRPNTSFCFLDIRSPGLGDTAMYLCATSSPGGASYNEQFFGPGTRLTVL.

The J gene is TRBJ2-7, the V gene TRBV28, with D unclear. Germline V lookup: CDR1 MDHEN, CDR2 SYDVKM. The CDR3 runs to 11 residues. The V end lost 6 bases, the J end lost 0 bases, and 3 bases lay between the germline ends. The CDR3 DNA follows: TGTGCCAGCAGCCACTCCTACGAGCAGTACTTC. It translates to CASSHSYEQYF.

The V gene is TRBV24-1, the J gene TRBJ1-3; no firm D call. CDR3 length equals 14 residues. V gave up 3 bases and J gave up 0 bases, with 5 bases separating them. In germline, CDR1 is KGHDR, CDR2 SFDVKD. The CDR3 bases are TGTGCCACCAGTGATCCAGTCTCTGGAAACACCATATATTTT. Translating gives CATSDPVSGNTIYF.

The genes are TRBV6-5 and TRBJ2-3; D is perhaps TRBD1 (6 bases). The CDR3 totals 13 residues. V lost 8 bases to trimming and J lost 3 bases, with 12 bases between them. Germline CDR1 is MNHEY and CDR2 is SVGAGI. CDR3 coding DNA: TGTGCCAGCGGCGAGGGGGATACAGATACGCAGTATTTT. Its translation: CASGEGDTDTQYF.

The chain links TRBV6-5 to TRBJ2-3; D not certain. The CDR3 length is 14 residues. V was cut by 2 bases and J by 3 bases, with 9 bases left in between. Germline-derived CDR1 and CDR2 are MNHEY and SVGAGI. The CDR3 is CASSYGSLTDTQYF. In nucleotides, the CDR3 is TGTGCCAGCAGTTACGGCAGTCTTACAGATACGCAGTATTTT.

This clone has a single count. The chain combines TRBV19 with TRBJ2-5; 8 nucleotides agree with TRBD1. Germline V gene lookup returns CDR1 LNHDA and CDR2 SQIVND (reference sequence). With 6 bases clipped from V and 2 bases from J, the junction kept 8 bases outside the gene matches. This CDR3 region has 15 residues. CDR3 loop: CASSRPGTGQETQYF. The CDR3 DNA follows: TGTGCCAGTAGCCGTCCCGGGACAGGTCAAGAGACCCAGTACTTC. The complete variable domain, with remaining parts taken from reference TRBV19 and TRBJ2-5, reads DGGITQSPKYLFRKEGQNVTLSCEQNLNHDAMYWYRQDPGQGLRLIYYSQIVNDFQKGDIAEGYSVSREKKESFPLTVTSAQKNPTAFYLCASSRPGTGQETQYFGPGTRLLVL.

The rearrangement joins TRBV5-4 to TRBJ1-1; 9 nucleotides match TRBD1. Trimming at V came to 0 bases and at J to 6 bases, leaving 6 bases not matched to a gene. The CDR3 consists of 15 residues. Germline V gives CDR1 SGHNT, CDR2 YYREEE (reference sequence). The DNA of the CDR3 is TGTGCCAGCAGCTTGGGGACAGGGGTGGCTTCTGAAGCTTTCTTT. This translates into CASSLGTGVASEAFF.

This clone was seen only a few times. The chain employs TRBV2 and TRBJ2-1; maybe TRBD2 (6 bases). Trimming took 6 bases from V and 3 from J, leaving 15 bases between them. The germline gives CDR1 SNHLY, CDR2 FYNNEI. The CDR3 consists of 15 residues. The CDR3 sequence is CASSVMEGIYNEQFF. The CDR3 region has the DNA TGTGCCAGCAGCGTCATGGAGGGTATCTACAATGAGCAGTTCTTC.

This rearrangement joins TRBV12-3 or TRBV12-4 to TRBJ1-2, with TRBD1 identical over 8 bases. V shed 4 bases and J 8 bases; nucleotides not matched to a gene: 6. CDR3 length: 13 amino acids. CDR3 sequence reads: CASSSRTGRGYTF. CDR3 sequence (DNA): TGTGCCAGCAGTTCCCGGACAGGGCGGGGCTACACCTTC.

This clone was counted once. The rearrangement joins TRBV28 to TRBJ1-6; 7 nucleotides agree with TRBD1. The junction had 13 bases not matched to a gene; V was cut back by 8 bases and J by 6 bases. The CDR3 extends over 16 amino acids. CDR1 MDHEN and CDR2 SYDVKM come from the germline V gene. The CDR3 DNA sequence: TGTGCCAGCTCCGCCCCGACAGGGAGGCTTAATTCACCCCTCCACTTT. Its protein product is CASSAPTGRLNSPLHF.

V gene TRBV30 combines with J gene TRBJ1-5, with 10 bases identical to TRBD1. Germline lookup yields CDR1 GTSNPN and CDR2 SVGIG (reference sequence). CDR3 length: 15 amino acids. The V segment lost 0 bases and the J segment 5 bases; nucleotides outside the gene matches: 4. The CDR3 coding sequence is TGTGCCTGGAGTGTACGGGACAGGGGTTATCAGCCCCAGCATTTT. Its translation: CAWSVRDRGYQPQHF. Complete variable domain (other parts from reference TRBV30 and TRBJ1-5): SQTIHQWPATLVQPVGSPLSLECTVEGTSNPNLYWYRQAAGRGLQLLFYSVGIGQISSEVPQNLSASRPQDRQFILSSKKLLLSDSGFYLCAWSVRDRGYQPQHFGDGTRLSIL.

The chain combines TRBV7-7 with TRBJ2-1; 8 bases align to TRBD2. The V segment lost 5 bases and the J segment 7 bases; nucleotides outside the gene matches: 7. Germline V CDR1 and CDR2: SSHAT, FNYEAQ (reference sequence). The CDR3 extends over 14 amino acids. Written as DNA, the CDR3 is TGTGCCAGCAGCCCGAGCGGGGGTCAAAATGAGCAGTTCTTC. Protein: CASSPSGGQNEQFF.